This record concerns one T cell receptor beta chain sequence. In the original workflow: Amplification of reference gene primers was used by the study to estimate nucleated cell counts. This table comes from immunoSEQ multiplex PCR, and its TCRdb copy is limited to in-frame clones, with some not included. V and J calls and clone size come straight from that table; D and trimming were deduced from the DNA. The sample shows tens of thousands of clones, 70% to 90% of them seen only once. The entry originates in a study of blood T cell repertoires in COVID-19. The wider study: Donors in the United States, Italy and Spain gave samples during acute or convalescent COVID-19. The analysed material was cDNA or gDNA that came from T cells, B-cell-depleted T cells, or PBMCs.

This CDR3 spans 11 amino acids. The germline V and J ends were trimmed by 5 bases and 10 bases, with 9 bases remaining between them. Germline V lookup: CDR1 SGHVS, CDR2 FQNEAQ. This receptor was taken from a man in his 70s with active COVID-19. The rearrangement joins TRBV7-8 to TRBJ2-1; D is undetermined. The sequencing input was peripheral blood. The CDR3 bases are TGTGCCAGCAGCCCCCTCTCCGAGCAGTTCTTC. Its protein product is CASSPLSEQFF.